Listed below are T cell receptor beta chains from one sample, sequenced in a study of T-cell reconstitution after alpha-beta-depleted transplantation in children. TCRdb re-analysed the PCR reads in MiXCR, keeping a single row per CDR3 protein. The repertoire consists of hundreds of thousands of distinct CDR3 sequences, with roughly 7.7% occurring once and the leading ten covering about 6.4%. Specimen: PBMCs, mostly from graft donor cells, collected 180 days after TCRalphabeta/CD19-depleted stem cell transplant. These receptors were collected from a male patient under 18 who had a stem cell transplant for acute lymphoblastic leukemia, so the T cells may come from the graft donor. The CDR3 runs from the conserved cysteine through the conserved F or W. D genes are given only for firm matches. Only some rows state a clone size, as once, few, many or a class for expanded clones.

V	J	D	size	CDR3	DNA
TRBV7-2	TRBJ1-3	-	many	CASSFLLWGRAGNTIYF	TGTGCCAGCAGCTTCCTCCTCTGGGGCAGGGCCGGAAACACCATATATTTT
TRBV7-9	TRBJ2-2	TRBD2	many	CASTSGTGTPGTGELFF	TGTGCCAGCACTAGCGGGACCGGGACACCCGGAACCGGGGAGCTGTTTTTT
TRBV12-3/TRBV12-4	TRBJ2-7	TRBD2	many	CASSLLLAGGPYEQYF	TGTGCCAGCAGTTTACTCCTAGCGGGTGGTCCCTACGAGCAGTACTTC
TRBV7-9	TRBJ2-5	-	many	CASSPVRETQYF	TGTGCCAGCAGCCCCGTGAGAGAGACCCAGTACTTC
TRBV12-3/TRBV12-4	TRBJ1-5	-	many	CASSLTANQPQHF	TGTGCCAGCAGTTTAACGGCGAATCAGCCCCAGCATTTT
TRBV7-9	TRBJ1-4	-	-	CASSPLLGEKLFF	TGTGCCAGCAGCCCGCTTCTGGGGGAAAAACTGTTTTTT
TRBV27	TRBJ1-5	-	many	CASSQRTDYRPQHF	TGTGCCAGCAGTCAACGGACAGACTATCGGCCCCAGCATTTT
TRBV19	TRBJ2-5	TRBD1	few	CASSMGDRRRGETQYF	TGTGCCAGTAGTATGGGGGACCGACGCAGGGGGGAGACCCAGTACTTC
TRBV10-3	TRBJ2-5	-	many	CAISGGSGAGETQYF	TGTGCCATCAGTGGAGGGTCGGGGGCGGGCGAGACCCAGTACTTC
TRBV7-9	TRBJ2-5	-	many	CASTVGQIETQYF	TGTGCCAGCACCGTCGGACAGATCGAGACCCAGTACTTC
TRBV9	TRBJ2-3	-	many	CASSVDGSTDTQYF	TGTGCCAGCAGCGTAGACGGTAGCACAGATACGCAGTATTTT
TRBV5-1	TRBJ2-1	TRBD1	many	CASSGGPGTGYNEQFF	TGCGCCAGCAGCGGGGGCCCCGGGACAGGGTACAATGAGCAGTTCTTC
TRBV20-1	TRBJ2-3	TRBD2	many	CSARGSWREGTDTQYF	TGCAGTGCTAGAGGGTCCTGGCGGGAGGGGACAGATACGCAGTATTTT
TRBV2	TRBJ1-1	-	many	CASSERAFF	TGTGCCAGCAGTGAACGAGCTTTCTTT
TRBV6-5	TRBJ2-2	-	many	CASSFRATNTGELFF	TGTGCCAGCAGTTTCAGGGCGACGAACACCGGGGAGCTGTTTTTT
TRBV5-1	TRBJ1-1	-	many	CASSLNAEAFF	TGCGCCAGCAGCTTGAACGCTGAAGCTTTCTTT
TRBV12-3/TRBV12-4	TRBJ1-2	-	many	CASTRTDNYGYTF	TGTGCCAGCACCCGGACGGATAACTATGGCTACACCTTC
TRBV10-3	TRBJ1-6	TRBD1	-	CAISESNWDRDSPLHF	TGTGCCATCAGTGAGTCGAATTGGGACAGGGACTCACCCCTCCACTTT
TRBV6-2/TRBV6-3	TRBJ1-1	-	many	CASRTDGMNTEAFF	TGTGCCAGCAGGACGGACGGGATGAACACTGAAGCTTTCTTT
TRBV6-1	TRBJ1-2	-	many	CASSEVGFRDGYTF	TGTGCCAGCAGTGAAGTCGGGTTCCGGGACGGCTACACCTTC
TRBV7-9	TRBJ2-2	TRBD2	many	CASSLAASGRNAGELFF	TGTGCCAGCAGCTTAGCGGCTAGCGGGAGAAACGCCGGGGAGCTGTTTTTT
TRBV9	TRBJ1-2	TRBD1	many	CASSVGSSGQGVDGYTF	TGTGCCAGCAGCGTAGGTTCTTCTGGACAGGGTGTCGATGGCTACACCTTC
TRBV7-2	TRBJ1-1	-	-	CASTPRGDTEAFF	TGTGCCAGCACCCCCCGCGGAGACACTGAAGCTTTCTTT
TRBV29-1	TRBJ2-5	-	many	CSVTPRNQETQYF	TGCAGCGTGACCCCGCGGAACCAAGAGACCCAGTACTTC
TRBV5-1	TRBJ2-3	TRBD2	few	CASSLAVGAGGPDTQYF	TGCGCCAGCAGCTTGGCCGTAGGAGCGGGAGGGCCAGATACGCAGTATTTT
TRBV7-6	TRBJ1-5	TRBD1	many	CASSLWDRDQPQHF	TGTGCCAGCAGCTTATGGGACAGGGATCAGCCCCAGCATTTT
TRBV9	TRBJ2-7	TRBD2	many	CASSVTSGAYEQYF	TGTGCCAGCAGCGTTACTAGCGGGGCCTACGAGCAGTACTTC
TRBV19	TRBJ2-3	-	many	CASSIGGLGTDTQYF	TGTGCCAGCAGTATAGGGGGACTCGGCACAGATACGCAGTATTTT
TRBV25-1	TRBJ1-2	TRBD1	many	CASSGSGTGEGGYTF	TGTGCCAGCAGTGGCTCCGGGACAGGGGAGGGTGGCTACACCTTC
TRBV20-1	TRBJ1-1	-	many	CSARVRGGTEAFF	TGCAGTGCTAGAGTGAGGGGAGGCACTGAAGCTTTCTTT
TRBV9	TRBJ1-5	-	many	CASSPDGGGQPQHF	TGTGCCAGCAGCCCCGACGGGGGCGGTCAGCCCCAGCATTTT
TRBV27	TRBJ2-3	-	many	CASTGGPTPTDTQYF	TGTGCCAGCACCGGCGGGCCAACCCCCACAGATACGCAGTATTTT
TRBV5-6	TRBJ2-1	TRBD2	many	CASSPAGVLAGGNEQFF	TGTGCCAGCAGCCCCGCCGGAGTACTAGCGGGAGGGAATGAGCAGTTCTTC
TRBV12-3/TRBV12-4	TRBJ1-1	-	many	CASSFARDGEAFF	TGTGCCAGCAGTTTTGCCCGGGACGGTGAAGCTTTCTTT
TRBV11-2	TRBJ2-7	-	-	CASSPTPRLEPHEQYF	TGTGCCAGCAGCCCAACCCCTAGGCTAGAGCCCCACGAGCAGTACTTC
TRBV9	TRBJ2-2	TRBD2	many	CASSQAGLAPGELFF	TGTGCCAGCAGCCAAGCAGGACTAGCGCCCGGGGAGCTGTTTTTT
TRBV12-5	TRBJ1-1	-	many	CASGFRHFEAFF	TGTGCTAGTGGTTTTCGACACTTTGAAGCTTTCTTT
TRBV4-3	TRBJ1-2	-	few	CASSQDLRGTIYGYTF	TGCGCCAGCAGCCAAGACCTGAGGGGTACCATCTATGGCTACACCTTC